This entry concerns a single TCR beta chain. Its target is unknown. The CDR3 totals 14 residues. Per germline, CDR1 SEHNR and CDR2 FQNEAQ (reference sequence). The V and J ends lost 4 bases and 4 bases respectively, with 13 bases between them. TCRdb's table, derived via immunoSEQ multiplex PCR, lists solely in-frame clones and lacks some. The sample records 81,000 or so clones, roughly nine tenths being singletons. The data stem from a study of Tregs in tolerant kidney transplant recipients. The nonmyeloablative bone marrow transplants came from related graft donors, with transient mixed chimerism. Notes on the study in general: For some patients, primers changed over time, blocking nucleotide-level comparison.

The chain recombines TRBV7-9 with TRBJ1-1; no reliable D call. Here the sequenced sample was CD4+ T cells from blood (PBMCs), taken 24 months after the transplant. The sequence was collected from a human patient who received a combined kidney and bone marrow transplant. Some T cells may have originated in the graft donor. This CDR3 is CASSYLGGGTEAFF. CDR3 sequence (DNA): TGTGCCAGCAGCTACCTCGGAGGTGGCACTGAAGCTTTCTTT.